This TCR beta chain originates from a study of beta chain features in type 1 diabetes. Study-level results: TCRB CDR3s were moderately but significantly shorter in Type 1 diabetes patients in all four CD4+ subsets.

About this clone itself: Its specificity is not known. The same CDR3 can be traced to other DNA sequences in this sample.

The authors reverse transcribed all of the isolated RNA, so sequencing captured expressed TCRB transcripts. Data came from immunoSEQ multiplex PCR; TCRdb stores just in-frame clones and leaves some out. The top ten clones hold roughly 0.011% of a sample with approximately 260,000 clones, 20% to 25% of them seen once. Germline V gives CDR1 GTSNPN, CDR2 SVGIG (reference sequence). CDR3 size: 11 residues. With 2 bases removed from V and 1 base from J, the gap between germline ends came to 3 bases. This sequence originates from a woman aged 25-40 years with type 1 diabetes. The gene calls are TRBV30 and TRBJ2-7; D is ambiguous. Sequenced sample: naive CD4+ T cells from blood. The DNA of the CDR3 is TGTGCCTGGAGTTCTTCCTACGAGCAGTACTTC. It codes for CAWSSSYEQYF.